Included here is one TCR beta chain sequence, with context. The antigen is not known. Produced via immunoSEQ multiplex PCR; TCRdb's table is partial and in-frame only. The table has 98,000 or so clones, approximately 88% seen once. The sample originates from a study of T cell responses to AZD1222 COVID-19 vaccine. Study-level findings and limits: Among spike-specific TCRs, nearly half reportedly target unmutated variant regions.

The input for sequencing was peripheral blood, taken on day 0 of AZD1222 vaccination. The receptor was derived from an adult in good health.

In nucleotides, the CDR3 is TGCGCCAGCAGCCAAGGGGGTGGCAGGGGTTGGACCACTGAAGCTTTCTTT. It encodes CASSQGGGRGWTTEAFF. V and J are TRBV4-1 and TRBJ1-1; TRBD1 might be the D (6 bases). Trimming left V 1 base short and J 4 bases short, with 19 bases between. Germline lookup yields CDR1 MGHRA and CDR2 YSYEKL. This CDR3 has 17 amino acids.